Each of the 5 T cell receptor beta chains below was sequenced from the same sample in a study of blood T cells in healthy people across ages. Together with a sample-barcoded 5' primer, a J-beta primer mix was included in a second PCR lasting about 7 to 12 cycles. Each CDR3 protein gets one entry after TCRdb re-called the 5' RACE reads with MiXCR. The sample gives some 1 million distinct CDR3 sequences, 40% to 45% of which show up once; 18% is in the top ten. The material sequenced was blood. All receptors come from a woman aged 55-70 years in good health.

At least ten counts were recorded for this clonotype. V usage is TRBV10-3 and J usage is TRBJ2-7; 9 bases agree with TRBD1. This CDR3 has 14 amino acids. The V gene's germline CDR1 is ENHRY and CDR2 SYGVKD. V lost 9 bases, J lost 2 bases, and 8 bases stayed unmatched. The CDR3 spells CAIGLGQGPYEQYF. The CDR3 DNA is TGTGCCATTGGACTGGGACAGGGCCCCTACGAGCAGTACTTC.

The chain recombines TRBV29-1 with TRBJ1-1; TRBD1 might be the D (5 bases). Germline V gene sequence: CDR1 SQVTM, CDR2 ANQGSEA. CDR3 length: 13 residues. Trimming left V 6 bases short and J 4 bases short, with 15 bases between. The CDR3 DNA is TGCAGCGTGACCAGGATAAGGGGCACTGAAGCTTTCTTT. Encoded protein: CSVTRIRGTEAFF.

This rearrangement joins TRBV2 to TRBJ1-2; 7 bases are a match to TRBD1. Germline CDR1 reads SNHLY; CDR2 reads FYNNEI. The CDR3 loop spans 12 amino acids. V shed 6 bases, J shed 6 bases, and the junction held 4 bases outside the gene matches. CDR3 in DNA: TGTGCCAGCAGACTTCAGGGGGATGGCTACACCTTC. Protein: CASRLQGDGYTF.

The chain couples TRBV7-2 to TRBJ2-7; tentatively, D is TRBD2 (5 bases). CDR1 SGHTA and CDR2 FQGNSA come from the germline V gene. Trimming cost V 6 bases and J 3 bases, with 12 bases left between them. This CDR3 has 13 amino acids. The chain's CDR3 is CASRQEADYEQYF. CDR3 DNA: TGTGCCAGCAGGCAGGAGGCGGACTACGAGCAGTACTTC.

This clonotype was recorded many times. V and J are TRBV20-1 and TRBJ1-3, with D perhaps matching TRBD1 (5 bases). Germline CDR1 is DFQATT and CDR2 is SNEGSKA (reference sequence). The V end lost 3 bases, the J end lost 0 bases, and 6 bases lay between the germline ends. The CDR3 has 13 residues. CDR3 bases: TGCAGTGCTAGGGACAACTCTGGAAACACCATATATTTT. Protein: CSARDNSGNTIYF.